This TCR beta chain was sequenced during a study of T-cell reconstitution after alpha-beta-depleted transplantation in children. Germline loops: CDR1 SEHNR, CDR2 FQNEAQ (reference sequence). This CDR3 is built from 18 residues. With 5 bases removed from V and 7 bases from J, the gap between germline ends came to 27 bases. This clonotype came up many times. Its antigen is not known. Findings of the study overall: Two months or so post-transplant, alpha-beta T cells reportedly derived from several hundred expanded graft clones. Some patients showed high day-60 TCRbeta diversity, which derived from surviving recipient T cells and thymic progenitors. After one year, T-cell counts and TCRbeta diversity mostly came from new T cells.

Preparation of the TCRbeta library involved a method that used unique molecular identifiers. TCRdb fed the PCR reads into MiXCR, producing one record per CDR3 protein. Among 780,000 or so distinct CDR3 sequences listed, approximately 15% were seen once. This sample comprised PBMCs, mostly from graft donor cells, obtained 360 days after TCRalphabeta/CD19-depleted stem cell transplant. This chain links TRBV7-9 with TRBJ2-1; a weak D match, TRBD1 (6 bases). The receptor comes from a male patient younger than 18 who had a stem cell transplant for acute lymphoblastic leukemia, so the T cells may come from the graft donor. The CDR3 nucleotides read TGTGCCAGCAGCCCTAGTGTATCTGTGGGACATCGACGGAATGAGCAGTTCTTC. Protein: CASSPSVSVGHRRNEQFF.